This TCR beta chain was captured by sequencing in a study of blood T cell repertoires in COVID-19. Clones were sequenced by immunoSEQ multiplex PCR, and TCRdb holds only the in-frame ones, with some missing. The data contain approximately 220,000 clones, around 91% of them singletons. This CDR3 is 14 amino acids long. V was clipped by 2 bases and J by 6 bases, with 12 bases between them. Germline V gives CDR1 SGHDT, CDR2 YYEEEE. The sequence was obtained from a woman aged 18 to 35 in a cohort exposed to, infected with or recovered from COVID-19 (not recorded which). Sequencing was carried out using PBMCs or T cells enriched from blood (not recorded which). V gene TRBV5-6 combines with J gene TRBJ1-5, with D tentatively TRBD1 (6 bases). In nucleotides, the CDR3 is TGTGCCAGCAGCTTTCAGGGGTTTAGTCAGCCCCAGCATTTT. Translating it yields CASSFQGFSQPQHF. The whole variable domain, filled in from reference TRBV5-6 and TRBJ1-5, reads DAGVTQSPTHLIKTRGQQVTLRCSPKSGHDTVSWYQQALGQGPQFIFQYYEEEERQRGNFPDRFSGHQFPNYSSELNVNALLLGDSALYLCASSFQGFSQPQHFGDGTRLSIL.